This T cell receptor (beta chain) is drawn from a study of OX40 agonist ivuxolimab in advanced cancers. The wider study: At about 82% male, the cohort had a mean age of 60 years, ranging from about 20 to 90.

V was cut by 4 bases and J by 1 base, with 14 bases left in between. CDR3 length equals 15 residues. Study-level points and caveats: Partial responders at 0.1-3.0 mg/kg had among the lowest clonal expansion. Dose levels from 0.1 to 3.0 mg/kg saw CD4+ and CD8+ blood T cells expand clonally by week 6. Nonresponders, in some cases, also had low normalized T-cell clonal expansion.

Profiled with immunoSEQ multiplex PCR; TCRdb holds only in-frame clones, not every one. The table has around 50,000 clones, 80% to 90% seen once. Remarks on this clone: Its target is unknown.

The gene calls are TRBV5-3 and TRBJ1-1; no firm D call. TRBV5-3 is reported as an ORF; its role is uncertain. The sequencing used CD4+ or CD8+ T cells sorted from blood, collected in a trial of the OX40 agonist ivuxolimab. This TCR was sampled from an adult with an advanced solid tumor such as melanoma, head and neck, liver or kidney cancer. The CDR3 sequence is CARSQPFPRNTEAFF. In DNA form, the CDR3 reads TGTGCCAGAAGCCAACCTTTTCCAAGGAACACTGAAGCTTTCTTT.